Presented here are 28 T cell receptor beta chains from one specimen sequenced in a study of beta chain features in type 1 diabetes. Study-level points and caveats: People with Type 1 diabetes carried modestly yet significantly shorter TCRB CDR3s in all four CD4+ subsets.

Every bit of the isolated RNA underwent reverse transcription, so sequencing read expressed TCRB transcripts. Method: immunoSEQ multiplex PCR; TCRdb's copy keeps in-frame clones and lacks some. This table holds hundreds of thousands of clones, about 14% found once. These receptors have no identified antigens. The specimen was naive CD4+ T cells from blood. The receptor source for this set is a man younger than 30 with type 1 diabetes.

The chain recombines TRBV30 with TRBJ1-2, with D hard to call. CDR1 is GTSNPN, CDR2 SVGIG, per germline (reference sequence). The CDR3 runs 12 residues. The V end was cut by 2 bases, the J end by 6 bases, with 10 bases between. CDR3 coding DNA: TGTGCCTGGAGTCCCCACCCCGATGGCTACACCTTC. Protein: CAWSPHPDGYTF.

The rearrangement links TRBV5-1 to TRBJ2-1; the D gene could be TRBD1 or TRBD2 (5 bases each). Germline CDR1 and CDR2: SGHRS and YFSETQ. The CDR3 extends over 13 amino acids. The V end was cut by 7 bases, the J end by 5 bases, with 13 bases between. CDR3 nucleotide sequence: TGCGCCAGCCGTTCCGGGGCTGACAATGAGCAGTTCTTC. This gives the protein CASRSGADNEQFF.

The genes are TRBV9 and TRBJ1-1; D uncertain. Germline V CDR1 and CDR2: SGDLS, YYNGEE. The CDR3 contains 13 residues. V dropped 2 bases and J dropped 6 bases, with 11 bases sitting between them. The CDR3 sequence: CASSVLEDSEAFF. CDR3 sequence (DNA): TGTGCCAGCAGCGTGCTAGAGGACTCTGAAGCTTTCTTT.

This clone came up a few times. The V and J genes are TRBV14 and TRBJ2-2; the D gene is possibly TRBD2 (5 bases). The CDR3 totals 18 residues. Germline lookup yields CDR1 SGHDN and CDR2 FVKESK. Trimming removed 3 bases from V and 5 bases from J, with 22 bases in between. CDR3 DNA: TGTGCCAGCAGCCATAGAAAGGGCGGGCCCCCCGGAACCGGGGAGCTGTTTTTT. This translates into CASSHRKGGPPGTGELFF.

The sample holds a few counts of this clone. The chain has TRBV9 and TRBJ1-1; D gene uncertain. V lost 4 bases, J lost 6 bases, and 16 bases lay in between. The CDR3 loop spans 14 amino acids. Germline CDR1 is SGDLS and CDR2 is YYNGEE. Here the CDR3 DNA reads TGTGCCAGCAGCCCCAGCGCAGGATATGCTGAAGCTTTCTTT. As protein: CASSPSAGYAEAFF. Full variable domain (outside the CDR3, taken from reference TRBV9 and TRBJ1-1): DSGVTQTPKHLITATGQRVTLRCSPRSGDLSVYWYQQSLDQGLQFLIQYYNGEERAKGNILERFSAQQFPDLHSELNLSSLELGDSALYFCASSPSAGYAEAFFGQGTRLTVV.

A word on this clone: The sample carries other DNA sequences with the same CDR3. V gene TRBV30 combines with J gene TRBJ1-5; no firm D call. The CDR3 totals 13 residues. V shed 0 bases and J shed 7 bases, with 10 bases lying between them. Germline CDR1 and CDR2: GTSNPN and SVGIG (reference sequence). The CDR3 region is CAWSVLAGQPQHF. DNA of the CDR3: TGTGCCTGGAGTGTACTTGCCGGGCAGCCCCAGCATTTT.

This clone showed up just a few times. V and J are TRBV25-1 and TRBJ2-1; D is unclear. The CDR3 spans 14 residues. Germline V CDR1 and CDR2: MGHDK, SYGVNS. Trimming cost V 1 base and J 7 bases, with 11 bases left between them. The DNA of the CDR3 is TGTGCCAGCAGTGAATGGAGACTCAAAAATGAGCAGTTCTTC. Its translation: CASSEWRLKNEQFF.

The gene calls are TRBV6-5 and TRBJ1-2; a weak D match, TRBD1 (5 bases). V lost 1 base to trimming and J lost 6 bases, with 12 bases between them. Germline CDR1 and CDR2: MNHEY and SVGAGI. The CDR3 is 14 amino acids. For the CDR3, the DNA is TGTGCCAGCAGTTACTGGAGTGACAGAGATGGCTACACCTTC. This gives the protein CASSYWSDRDGYTF.

This clone was picked up a small number of times. J is TRBJ2-5 and V is TRBV29-1, with D maybe TRBD1 (7 bases). V gave up 5 bases and J gave up 4 bases, with 11 bases separating them. CDR1 and CDR2 from the germline V gene are SQVTM and ANQGSEA. This CDR3 has 12 residues. The CDR3: CSVHQGGETQYF. In nucleotides, the CDR3 is TGCAGCGTTCACCAGGGGGGAGAGACCCAGTACTTC.

In this sample, this clone turned up a few times. The chain uses TRBV7-9 and TRBJ2-7; 13 bases fit TRBD2. The germline gives CDR1 SEHNR, CDR2 FQNEAQ (reference sequence). This CDR3 has 17 amino acids. V shed 5 bases and J 2 bases; nucleotides not matched to a gene: 9. CDR3 loop: CASSPTGTSGRAYEQYF. The DNA of the CDR3 is TGTGCCAGCAGCCCGACCGGAACTAGCGGGAGGGCCTACGAGCAGTACTTC.

In this sample, this clone turned up a few times. V and J are TRBV2 and TRBJ2-3, with unresolved D. This CDR3 is 14 amino acids long. CDR1 SNHLY and CDR2 FYNNEI come from the germline V gene. Trimming left V 2 bases short and J 2 bases short, with 8 bases between. The DNA for the CDR3 is TGTGCCAGCAGTGAATCCGGAATCACAGATACGCAGTATTTT. Translation: CASSESGITDTQYF.

This sequence joins TRBV6-5 and TRBJ2-2, with D tentatively TRBD1 or TRBD2 (6 bases each). The CDR3 has 15 residues. The V and J ends lost 7 bases and 1 base respectively, with 13 bases between them. From germline, CDR1 is MNHEY and CDR2 SVGAGI. CDR3 in amino acids: CASTPGGGNTGELFF. The CDR3 DNA sequence: TGTGCCAGCACCCCTGGAGGGGGGAACACCGGGGAGCTGTTTTTT.

This clone was recorded a few times. The V call is TRBV6-1, the J call TRBJ2-5, with a weak D call TRBD2 (5 bases). This CDR3 has 13 amino acids. V was shortened by 0 bases and J by 5 bases, with 7 bases between the two germline ends. Per germline, CDR1 MNHNS and CDR2 SASEGT. CDR3 residues: CASSEAWEETQYF. The CDR3 DNA sequence: TGTGCCAGCAGTGAAGCTTGGGAGGAGACCCAGTACTTC.

The table lists this clone with a count of one. The CDR3 bases are TGTGCCAGCAGCTTAGGAGATTATAGCAATCAGCCCCAGCATTTT. Translation: CASSLGDYSNQPQHF. The chain is built from TRBV7-9 and TRBJ1-5, with D unresolved. Germline-derived CDR1 and CDR2 are SEHNR and FQNEAQ (reference sequence). Trimming shortened V by 1 base and J by 0 bases, and 7 bases separated the two germline ends. The CDR3 extends over 15 amino acids.

The genes are TRBV7-8 and TRBJ1-4; tentative D call: TRBD1 (5 bases). This CDR3 has 14 residues. V gave up 5 bases and J gave up 7 bases, with 14 bases separating them. Germline-derived CDR1 and CDR2 are SGHVS and FQNEAQ. CDR3 DNA sequence: TGTGCCAGCAGCCCGCGGGGGAGAGGTGAAAAACTGTTTTTT. Encoded protein: CASSPRGRGEKLFF.

The chain recombines TRBV30 with TRBJ2-1, with 9 positions matching TRBD2. Germline CDR1 and CDR2: GTSNPN and SVGIG (reference sequence). The CDR3 spans 14 residues. The junction had 2 bases not matched to a gene; V was cut back by 2 bases and J by 3 bases. This chain's CDR3 is CAWSPRGGYNEQFF. The CDR3 DNA reads TGTGCCTGGAGTCCGCGGGGGGGCTACAATGAGCAGTTCTTC.

The chain links TRBV27 to TRBJ1-2, with a possible D match to TRBD1 (6 bases). The CDR3 is 11 residues long. Germline V lookup: CDR1 MNHEY, CDR2 SMNVEV (reference sequence). V shed 5 bases and J shed 7 bases, with 8 bases lying between them. CDR3 DNA: TGTGCCAGCAGTACAGGGTTTGGCTACACCTTC. Protein: CASSTGFGYTF.

The rearrangement joins TRBV25-1 to TRBJ2-7; D tentatively fits TRBD1 or TRBD2 (5 bases each). This CDR3 has 14 residues. The ends were cut back, 2 bases at V and 0 bases at J, with 8 bases in the middle. Germline V CDR1 and CDR2: MGHDK, SYGVNS. CDR3 residues: CASSEGTGSYEQYF. The CDR3 region has the DNA TGTGCCAGCAGTGAAGGGACGGGCTCCTACGAGCAGTACTTC.

The rearrangement joins TRBV10-3 to TRBJ1-2, with TRBD1 as a possible D gene (5 bases). The germline V gene encodes CDR1 ENHRY and CDR2 SYGVKD. Deletions cut 2 bases from V and 7 bases from J, with 8 bases between. The CDR3 runs 12 residues. The CDR3 sequence: CAISELGAGYTF. The CDR3 DNA reads as TGTGCCATCAGTGAGCTCGGGGCTGGCTACACCTTC.

The table lists this clone with a few counts. This rearrangement joins TRBV4-3 to TRBJ2-3; D may match TRBD1 or TRBD2 (5 bases each). The germline V gene has CDR1 LGHNA and CDR2 YSLEER. Between the trimmed V and J ends, which lost 3 bases and 2 bases, there was a span of 15 bases. The CDR3 consists of 16 residues. CDR3 DNA sequence: TGCGCCAGCAGCCATAGGTCGGGACGCAACACAGATACGCAGTATTTT. It codes for CASSHRSGRNTDTQYF.

The chain employs TRBV7-2 and TRBJ2-3; D uncertain. CDR1 and CDR2 (germline): SGHTA, FQGNSA. The germline V and J ends were trimmed by 5 bases and 0 bases, with 18 bases remaining between them. This CDR3 has 17 amino acids. The CDR3 sequence: CASSLNPPQLSTDTQYF. CDR3 DNA: TGTGCCAGCAGCCTAAACCCCCCGCAGTTAAGCACAGATACGCAGTATTTT.

This clone was recorded a few times. This rearrangement joins TRBV10-3 to TRBJ2-2, with D perhaps matching TRBD2 (5 bases). Germline V lookup: CDR1 ENHRY, CDR2 SYGVKD. V gave up 3 bases and J gave up 6 bases, with 8 bases separating them. The CDR3 length is 13 residues. Here the CDR3 DNA reads TGTGCCATCAGTGACGGACTCTCCGGGGAGCTGTTTTTT. Its translation is CAISDGLSGELFF.

This chain joins TRBV30 and TRBJ1-3; D is uncertain. Trimming pared 0 bases from V and 2 bases from J, leaving 5 bases between. Germline loops: CDR1 GTSNPN, CDR2 SVGIG (reference sequence). This CDR3 has 13 residues. As DNA, the CDR3 is TGTGCCTGGAGTGTCATGACTGGAAACACCATATATTTT. It codes for CAWSVMTGNTIYF.

This clone was seen a handful of times. The gene calls are TRBV30 and TRBJ2-3; possibly TRBD1 for D (6 bases). V was cut by 2 bases and J by 4 bases, with 10 bases left in between. CDR3 size: 13 residues. CDR1 and CDR2 (germline): GTSNPN, SVGIG (reference sequence). The CDR3 DNA follows: TGTGCCTGGAGTTCATCAGGGGCAGATACGCAGTATTTT. This codes for CAWSSSGADTQYF.

This clone has just a few counts. The chain combines TRBV7-8 with TRBJ1-2, with D possibly matching TRBD1 (6 bases). Between the trimmed V and J ends, which lost 1 base and 10 bases, there was a span of 22 bases. This CDR3 comprises 16 residues. Per germline, CDR1 SGHVS and CDR2 FQNEAQ. CDR3 loop: CASSLVNRDYLWNYTF. The CDR3, as DNA: TGTGCCAGCAGCTTAGTCAACAGGGATTATCTATGGAACTACACCTTC.

The J gene is TRBJ1-2, the V gene TRBV5-4, with TRBD1 identical over 10 bases. The V gene's germline CDR1 is SGHNT and CDR2 YYREEE (reference sequence). The J segment lost 2 bases and the V segment lost 4 bases, leaving 5 bases of the junction unmatched. The CDR3 spans 15 residues. For the CDR3, the DNA is TGTGCCAGCAGCGCCGGGGGACAGGGGAACTATGGCTACACCTTC. It codes for CASSAGGQGNYGYTF.

The chain recombines TRBV6-1 with TRBJ1-6; no definite D call. The CDR3 has 13 amino acids. Germline V gene data show CDR1 as MNHNS and CDR2 as SASEGT. V was cut by 3 bases and J by 3 bases, with 3 bases left in between. The CDR3 loop reads CASSENYNSPLHF. Written as DNA, the CDR3 is TGTGCCAGCAGTGAGAACTATAATTCACCCCTCCACTTT.

V usage is TRBV5-4 and J usage is TRBJ2-2, with TRBD1 identical over 7 bases. The germline V gene encodes CDR1 SGHNT and CDR2 YYREEE (reference sequence). Losses at the gene ends were 2 bases for V and 2 bases for J; bases not matched to a gene: 6. This CDR3 has 16 amino acids. As DNA, the CDR3 is TGTGCCAGCAGCTTTCCGGGACAGTTTAACACCGGGGAGCTGTTTTTT. Translated, it gives CASSFPGQFNTGELFF. Using reference TRBV5-4 and TRBJ2-2 for the parts outside the CDR3, the full variable domain is ETGVTQSPTHLIKTRGQQVTLRCSSQSGHNTVSWYQQALGQGPQFIFQYYREEENGRGNFPPRFSGLQFPNYSSELNVNALELDDSALYLCASSFPGQFNTGELFFGEGSRLTVL.